This record looks at one T cell receptor beta chain sequence and its context. Its antigen is not identified. The data are from a study of synovial regulatory T cells in juvenile arthritis. Study details: Three patients were therapy-naive; several received methotrexate alone. General observations from the study: iaTreg cells shared more CDR3 sequences with synovial Tregs than other blood Tregs did. Synovial Teff and blood CPL repertoires partially overlapped with iaTreg TCR repertoires, which were largely patient-private. Compared with other blood Treg cells, inflammation-associated Treg cells had reduced TCR diversity.

The table came from immunoSEQ multiplex PCR; TCRdb's copy has only in-frame clones and leaves some out. The sample's table shows 8,000 to 10,000 clones. CDR3 length equals 14 residues. No DNA accompanies this entry. Germline CDR1 reads LNHDA; CDR2 reads SQIVND (reference sequence). This TCR was recovered from a donor between 2 and 29 years old with juvenile idiopathic arthritis. The chain carries TRBV19 and TRBJ2-3; the D gene TCRdb calls, TRBD1, cannot be checked with no DNA. Sequenced: Treg cells from blood. Noted subset: remaining (HLA-DR-negative) circulating blood Treg cells. CDR3 region: CASSTPPGGDTQYF.